The text below deals with one T cell receptor beta chain. This sample stems from a study of blood T cell repertoires in COVID-19. Trimming shortened V by 7 bases and J by 0 bases, and 9 bases separated the two germline ends. The CDR3 spans 13 residues. Germline-derived CDR1 and CDR2 are LGHNT and FRNRAP. The repertoire was sequenced with immunoSEQ multiplex PCR; TCRdb's copy has only in-frame clones and lacks some. The sample has about 120,000 clones, 70% to 80% seen once; the top ten hold 7.9%. The sample was peripheral blood. The clonotype comes from a human donor in a cohort sampled during active COVID-19. The chain combines TRBV12-5 with TRBJ2-5, with D possibly matching TRBD1 (5 bases). CDR3: CASVPDNQETQYF. In nucleotides, the CDR3 is TGTGCTAGTGTCCCGGACAACCAAGAGACCCAGTACTTC.